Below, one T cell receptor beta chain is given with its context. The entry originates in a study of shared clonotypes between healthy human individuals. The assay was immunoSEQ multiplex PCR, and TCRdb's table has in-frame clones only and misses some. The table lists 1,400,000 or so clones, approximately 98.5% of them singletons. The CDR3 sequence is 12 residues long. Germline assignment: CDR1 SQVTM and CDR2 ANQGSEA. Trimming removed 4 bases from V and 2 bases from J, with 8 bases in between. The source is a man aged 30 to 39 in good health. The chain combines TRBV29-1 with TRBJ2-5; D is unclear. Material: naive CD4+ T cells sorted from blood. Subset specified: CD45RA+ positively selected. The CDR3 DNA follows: TGCAGCGTTGCAGACGGACAAGAGACCCAGTACTTC. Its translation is CSVADGQETQYF.